The next 25 T cell receptor beta chains were all read from a single sample in a study of blood T cell repertoires in COVID-19. Repertoires were generated with immunoSEQ multiplex PCR, while TCRdb's copy carries only in-frame clones and drops some. This table has some 80,000 clones, around 78% appearing once. Sequencing was done on a sample of peripheral blood. The receptors originated from a man aged 55 to 70 with COVID-19, enrolled during active disease.

The table lists this clone with many counts. The V gene is TRBV7-3, the J gene TRBJ1-1; D uncertain. Between the trimmed V and J ends, which lost 5 bases and 4 bases, there was a span of 11 bases. The CDR3 has 13 residues. CDR1 is SGHTA, CDR2 FQGTGA, per germline. CDR3 bases: TGTGCCAGCAGCCCCCATAGTGGCACTGAAGCTTTCTTT. Protein: CASSPHSGTEAFF.

The chain is built from TRBV5-5 and TRBJ2-6; no clear D. V shed 3 bases and J shed 1 base, with 8 bases lying between them. Germline V gene lookup returns CDR1 SGHKS and CDR2 YYEKEE (reference sequence). CDR3 length: 15 amino acids. The CDR3 region has the DNA TGTGCCAGCAGCTCACTCGGTTCTGGGGCCAACGTCCTGACTTTC. Its protein product is CASSSLGSGANVLTF.

Concerning this clone itself: An end of the junction differs from the germline gene, which may be a read error. V usage is TRBV24-1 and J usage is TRBJ2-3; 9 nucleotides line up with TRBD1. The CDR3 loop spans 15 amino acids. The germline V gene encodes CDR1 KGHDR and CDR2 SFDVKD. The CDR3 loop reads CATSDWRTGADTQYF. CDR3 coding DNA: TGTGCCACCAGCGATTGGCGGACAGGGGCGGATACGCAGTATTTT.

This clone was found a few times. J is TRBJ2-1 and V is TRBV5-1, with TRBD1 matching over 9 bases. The CDR3 runs 17 residues. Germline CDR1 and CDR2: SGHRS and YFSETQ. The ends lost 4 bases at V and 4 bases at J; junction bases unmatched: 12. The CDR3: CASSKPGTGTLYNEQFF. CDR3 coding DNA: TGCGCCAGCAGCAAGCCCGGGACAGGGACCCTATACAATGAGCAGTTCTTC.

Only a few counts were recorded for this clone. This chain uses TRBV9 with TRBJ1-3; perhaps TRBD1 as D (5 bases). Germline V CDR1 and CDR2: SGDLS, YYNGEE. The CDR3 has 16 amino acids. Trimming took off 0 bases at V and 2 bases at J, with 12 bases between the two ends. The CDR3 nucleotides read TGTGCCAGCAGCGTAGGGGGCGATCCTGCTGGAAACACCATATATTTT. This translates into CASSVGGDPAGNTIYF.

The sample holds one count of this clone. The rearrangement joins TRBV14 to TRBJ2-5; D is possibly TRBD2 (5 bases). The V end was cut by 0 bases, the J end by 5 bases, with 10 bases between. The CDR3 has 14 residues. Looked up from germline, CDR1 is SGHDN and CDR2 is FVKESK. The CDR3 loop is CASSQETRGETQYF. The CDR3 DNA sequence: TGTGCCAGCAGCCAAGAAACCAGAGGGGAGACCCAGTACTTC.

The rearrangement uses TRBV6-5 and TRBJ2-2; 7 nucleotides agree with TRBD2. The V gene's germline CDR1 is MNHEY and CDR2 SVGAGI. This CDR3 has 14 residues. The trim removed 10 bases at V and 3 bases at J, leaving 8 bases unmatched. Written as DNA, the CDR3 is TGTGCCACTGGGGAGGGTCCCCACACCGGGGAGCTGTTTTTT. Translation: CATGEGPHTGELFF.

The chain uses TRBV9 and TRBJ1-3; 12 nucleotides line up with TRBD1. Germline CDR1 is SGDLS and CDR2 is YYNGEE. V shed 5 bases and J 5 bases; nucleotides not matched to a gene: 8. This CDR3 region has 16 residues. The CDR3, as DNA: TGTGCCAGCAGTACCGGGACAGGGGGCTTTCGAAACACCATATATTTT. Amino acids: CASSTGTGGFRNTIYF.

This clone was observed a handful of times. The chain links TRBV7-9 to TRBJ1-3, with 8 bases identical to TRBD1. V shed 3 bases, J shed 0 bases, and the junction held 1 base outside the gene matches. The CDR3 has 15 amino acids. Germline V gene sequence: CDR1 SEHNR, CDR2 FQNEAQ (reference sequence). This CDR3 reads CASSLDRVSGNTIYF. The CDR3 DNA follows: TGTGCCAGCAGCTTGGACAGGGTCTCTGGAAACACCATATATTTT.

This rearrangement joins TRBV6-5 to TRBJ1-5; no clear D. Germline CDR1 is MNHEY and CDR2 is SVGAGI. Trimming cost V 6 bases and J 7 bases, with 10 bases left between them. The CDR3 sequence is 12 residues long. As DNA, the CDR3 is TGTGCCAGCAGGCCCGAGTACCAGCCCCAGCATTTT. As protein: CASRPEYQPQHF.

The rearrangement links TRBV5-1 to TRBJ2-7, with TRBD2 identical over 8 bases. Germline lookup yields CDR1 SGHRS and CDR2 YFSETQ. The CDR3 has 14 residues. J gave up 4 bases and V 4 bases, and 7 bases lay outside the gene matches. In DNA form, the CDR3 reads TGCGCCAGCAGCCCCCGGGAGGGGGGATACGAGCAGTACTTC. Protein sequence: CASSPREGGYEQYF.

The genes are TRBV2 and TRBJ2-7; weak D call: TRBD1 (6 bases). The V gene's germline CDR1 is SNHLY and CDR2 FYNNEI. The CDR3 totals 15 residues. V dropped 3 bases and J dropped 1 base, with 13 bases sitting between them. This CDR3 reads CASSEGAGGSYEQYF. The CDR3 DNA reads as TGTGCCAGCAGTGAGGGGGCCGGCGGTTCCTACGAGCAGTACTTC.

The chain links TRBV10-3 to TRBJ1-3; D gene uncertain. Looked up from germline, CDR1 is ENHRY and CDR2 is SYGVKD. The CDR3 consists of 17 residues. V was trimmed by 2 bases and J by 0 bases, leaving 14 bases between them. As DNA, the CDR3 is TGTGCCATCAGTGAGCGGGTGGAGTCAATCTCTGGAAACACCATATATTTT. This gives the protein CAISERVESISGNTIYF.

V and J are TRBV5-1 and TRBJ2-1; TRBD2 agrees at 7 bases. The CDR3 is 15 amino acids. J gave up 5 bases and V 6 bases, and 11 bases lay outside the gene matches. Germline V gives CDR1 SGHRS, CDR2 YFSETQ. The CDR3 DNA sequence: TGCGCCAGCAATCCTGGCTGGGGGGGAAACAATGAGCAGTTCTTC. Translating it yields CASNPGWGGNNEQFF.

The chain combines TRBV11-3 with TRBJ2-6; TRBD2 is a possible D gene (7 bases). The V end was cut by 7 bases, the J end by 0 bases, with 13 bases between. CDR3 length: 16 residues. Germline lookup yields CDR1 SGHNT and CDR2 YENEEA. The CDR3 spells CASTRGGYSGANVLTF. The CDR3 coding sequence is TGTGCCAGCACGAGGGGGGGATACTCTGGGGCCAACGTCCTGACTTTC.

Comments on this clone: A read error may account for a junction end that differs from germline. The chain is built from TRBV7-7 and TRBJ2-5, with 10 bases that match TRBD2. Germline lookup yields CDR1 SSHAT and CDR2 FNYEAQ (reference sequence). The length of the CDR3 is 18 residues. CDR3 sequence (DNA): TGTGCTAGCAGCCGACACCCTTCCCTAGCGGGGGTTGGTGAGACCCAGTACTTC. Amino acids: CASSRHPSLAGVGETQYF.

CDR3 residues: CASSPGASEGAFF. The CDR3 DNA follows: TGTGCCAGCTCACCAGGTGCTAGCGAGGGAGCTTTCTTT. This rearrangement joins TRBV18 to TRBJ1-1; D is unresolved. The CDR3 is 13 residues long. In germline, CDR1 is KGHSH, CDR2 LQKENI. Trimming took off 2 bases at V and 10 bases at J, with 14 bases between the two ends.

The CDR3 DNA reads as TGTGCCAGCAGCCGACAGGGACGACCTGGCTCAGATACGCAGTATTTT. This sequence encodes CASSRQGRPGSDTQYF. The chain employs TRBV14 and TRBJ2-3, with TRBD1 matching 7 bases. Looked up from germline, CDR1 is SGHDN and CDR2 is FVKESK. CDR3 length equals 16 residues. Germline trimming cut 4 bases from V and 4 bases from J; bases unmatched to any gene: 11.

The rearrangement joins TRBV14 to TRBJ1-4, with D perhaps matching TRBD1 (5 bases). V was pared by 3 bases and J by 4 bases, with 18 bases between. CDR3 length equals 17 residues. Germline assignment: CDR1 SGHDN and CDR2 FVKESK. In DNA, the CDR3 is TGTGCCAGCAGCCAGTCTCTAGTAGACAGCCTTAATGAAAAACTGTTTTTT. It yields the protein CASSQSLVDSLNEKLFF.

This chain uses TRBV12-5 with TRBJ2-3; a weak D match, TRBD2 (6 bases). The V end lost 1 base, the J end lost 2 bases, and 25 bases lay between the germline ends. The CDR3 spans 20 residues. Germline values: CDR1 LGHNT, CDR2 FRNRAP. CDR3 in DNA: TGTGCTAGTGGTTTGGCCCGGGACCCGAAGTGGGCGGGACTCACAGATACGCAGTATTTT. Encoded protein: CASGLARDPKWAGLTDTQYF.

The rearrangement links TRBV5-1 to TRBJ1-1; 7 nucleotides agree with TRBD1. The CDR3 sequence is 14 residues long. Germline V CDR1 and CDR2: SGHRS, YFSETQ. V shed 4 bases and J 0 bases; nucleotides not matched to a gene: 3. CDR3 bases: TGCGCCAGCAGCAAGGGACAGTTGAACACTGAAGCTTTCTTT. It yields the protein CASSKGQLNTEAFF.

V usage is TRBV9 and J usage is TRBJ1-3; D may be TRBD1 (5 bases). This CDR3 has 16 residues. Germline values: CDR1 SGDLS, CDR2 YYNGEE. V was cut by 0 bases and J by 3 bases, with 13 bases left in between. CDR3 protein: CASSVGAQGFGNTIYF. The CDR3 DNA is TGTGCCAGCAGCGTAGGGGCCCAGGGTTTTGGAAACACCATATATTTT.

As to this clone: This may stem from a read error, because a much larger clone lies one nucleotide away. Distinct nucleotide sequences in the sample also encode this CDR3. The genes are TRBV5-5 and TRBJ2-3; 9 nucleotides align to TRBD2. The germline gives CDR1 SGHKS, CDR2 YYEKEE (reference sequence). Unmatched junction bases numbered 26, after V lost 10 bases and J lost 14 bases. The CDR3 is made up of 16 amino acids. CDR3 nucleotides: TGTGCCCCCAGCTTGGGTGGGGGCGGGAGGGCCCTCCCTGGGTATTTT. It translates to CAPSLGGGGRALPGYF.

The chain has TRBV7-9 and TRBJ2-3, with a weak D call TRBD1 (6 bases). V shed 2 bases and J shed 2 bases, with 20 bases lying between them. Per the germline V gene, CDR1 is SEHNR and CDR2 is FQNEAQ (reference sequence). This CDR3 is built from 18 residues. CDR3 region: CASSLRAGARATTDTQYF. CDR3 coding DNA: TGTGCCAGCAGCTTAAGAGCAGGGGCGCGGGCCACCACAGATACGCAGTATTTT.

This clone was seen a single time. V gene TRBV19 combines with J gene TRBJ2-7; TRBD1 agrees at 7 bases. This CDR3 is built from 15 residues. With V trimmed by 6 bases and J by 3 bases, 11 bases remained unmatched. Germline V gene sequence: CDR1 LNHDA, CDR2 SQIVND (reference sequence). CDR3 protein: CASSHAGTDHYEQYF. CDR3 coding DNA: TGTGCCAGTAGCCACGCCGGGACAGACCACTACGAGCAGTACTTC.